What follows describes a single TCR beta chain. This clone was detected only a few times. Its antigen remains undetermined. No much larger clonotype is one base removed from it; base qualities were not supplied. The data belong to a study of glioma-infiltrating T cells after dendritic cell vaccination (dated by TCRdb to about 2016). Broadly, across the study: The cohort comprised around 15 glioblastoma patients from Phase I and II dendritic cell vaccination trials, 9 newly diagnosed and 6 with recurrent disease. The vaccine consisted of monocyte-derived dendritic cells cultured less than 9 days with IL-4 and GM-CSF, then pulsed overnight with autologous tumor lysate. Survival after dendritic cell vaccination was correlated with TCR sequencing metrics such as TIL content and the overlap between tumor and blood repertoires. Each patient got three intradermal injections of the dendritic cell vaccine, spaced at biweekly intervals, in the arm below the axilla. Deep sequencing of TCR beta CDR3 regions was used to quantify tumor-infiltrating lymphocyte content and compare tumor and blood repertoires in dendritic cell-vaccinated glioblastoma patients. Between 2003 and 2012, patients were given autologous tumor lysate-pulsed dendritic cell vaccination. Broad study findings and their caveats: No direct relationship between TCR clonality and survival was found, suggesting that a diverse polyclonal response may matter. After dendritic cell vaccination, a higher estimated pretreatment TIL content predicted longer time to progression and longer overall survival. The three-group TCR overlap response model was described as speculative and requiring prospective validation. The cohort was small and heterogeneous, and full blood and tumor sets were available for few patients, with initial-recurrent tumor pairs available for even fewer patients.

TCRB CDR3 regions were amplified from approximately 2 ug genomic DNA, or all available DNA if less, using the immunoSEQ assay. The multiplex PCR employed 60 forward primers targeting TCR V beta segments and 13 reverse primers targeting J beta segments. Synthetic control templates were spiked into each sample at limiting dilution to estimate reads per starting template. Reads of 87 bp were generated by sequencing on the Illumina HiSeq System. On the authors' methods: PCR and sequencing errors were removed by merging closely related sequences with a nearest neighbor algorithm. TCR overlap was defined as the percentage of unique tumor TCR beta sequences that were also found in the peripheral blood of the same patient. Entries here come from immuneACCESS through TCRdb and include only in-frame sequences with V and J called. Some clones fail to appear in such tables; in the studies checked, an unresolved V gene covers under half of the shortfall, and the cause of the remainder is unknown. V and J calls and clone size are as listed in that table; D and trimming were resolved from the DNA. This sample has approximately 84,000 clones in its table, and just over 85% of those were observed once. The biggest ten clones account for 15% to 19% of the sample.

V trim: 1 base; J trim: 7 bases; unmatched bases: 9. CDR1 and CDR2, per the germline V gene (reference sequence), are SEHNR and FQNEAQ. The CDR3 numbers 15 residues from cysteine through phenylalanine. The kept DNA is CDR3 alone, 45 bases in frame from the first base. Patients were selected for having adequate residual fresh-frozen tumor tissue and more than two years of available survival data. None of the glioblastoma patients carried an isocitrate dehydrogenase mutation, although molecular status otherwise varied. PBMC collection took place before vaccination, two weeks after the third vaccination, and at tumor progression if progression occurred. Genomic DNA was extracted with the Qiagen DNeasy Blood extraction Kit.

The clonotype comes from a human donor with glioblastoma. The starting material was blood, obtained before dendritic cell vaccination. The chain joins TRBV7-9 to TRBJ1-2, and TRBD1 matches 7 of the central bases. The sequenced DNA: TGTGCCAGCAGCTTAGAACAGGGGTTAGCCCCTGGCTACACCTTC. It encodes CASSLEQGLAPGYTF.